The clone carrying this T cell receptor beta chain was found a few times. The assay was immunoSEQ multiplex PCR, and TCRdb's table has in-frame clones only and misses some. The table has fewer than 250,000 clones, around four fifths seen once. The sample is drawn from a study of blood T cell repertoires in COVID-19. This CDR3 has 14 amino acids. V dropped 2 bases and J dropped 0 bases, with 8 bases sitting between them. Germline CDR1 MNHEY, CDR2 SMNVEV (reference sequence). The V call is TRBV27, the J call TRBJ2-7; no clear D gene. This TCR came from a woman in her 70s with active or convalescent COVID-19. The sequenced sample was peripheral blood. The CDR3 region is CASSLIPSSYEQYF. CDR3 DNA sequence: TGTGCCAGCAGTTTAATTCCGAGCTCCTACGAGCAGTACTTC.